Below are 30 T cell receptor beta chains sequenced from a single sample in a study of blood T cells in healthy people across ages. Through a sample-barcoded 5' primer and a J-beta primer mix, a second PCR was run for roughly 6 to 12 cycles. TCRdb re-called the 5' RACE reads through MiXCR, storing one row per CDR3 protein. This table has 550,000 to 600,000 distinct CDR3 sequences, 25% to 30% appearing once. Material for sequencing was blood. All receptors derive from a woman in her seventies in good health.

V and J are TRBV4-3 and TRBJ2-2, with a tentative D call TRBD1 (6 bases). The germline V and J ends were trimmed by 0 bases and 6 bases, with 11 bases remaining between them. There are 15 residues in the CDR3. Germline V gene data show CDR1 as LGHNA and CDR2 as YSLEER. The DNA of the CDR3 is TGCGCCAGCAGCCAAGATCGGGGACACGCCGGGGAGCTGTTTTTT. Protein: CASSQDRGHAGELFF.

The J gene is TRBJ1-5, the V gene TRBV6-5, with no clear D. This CDR3 is 13 amino acids long. Trimming pared 6 bases from V and 3 bases from J, leaving 9 bases between. The germline gives CDR1 MNHEY, CDR2 SVGAGI. Here the CDR3 reads CASRPGNNQPQHF. As DNA, the CDR3 is TGTGCCAGCAGACCGGGAAACAATCAGCCCCAGCATTTT.

The chain recombines TRBV7-2 with TRBJ2-3, with 7 bases fitting TRBD2. There are 14 residues in the CDR3. V gave up 5 bases and J gave up 4 bases; unmatched junction bases: 6. CDR1 and CDR2 (germline): SGHTA, FQGNSA. The CDR3 sequence: CASSQNGGSDTQYF. The CDR3 DNA is TGTGCCAGCAGCCAGAACGGGGGGTCAGATACGCAGTATTTT.

The genes are TRBV5-1 and TRBJ2-3; tentative D call: TRBD1 (5 bases). V lost 0 bases to trimming and J lost 4 bases, with 15 bases between them. Germline V gene data show CDR1 as SGHRS and CDR2 as YFSETQ. The length of the CDR3 is 16 residues. This chain's CDR3 is CASSLVASQGADTQYF. The CDR3, as DNA: TGCGCCAGCAGCTTGGTAGCAAGTCAGGGTGCAGATACGCAGTATTTT.

The chain is built from TRBV9 and TRBJ2-5, with D possibly matching TRBD1 (6 bases). Looked up from germline, CDR1 is SGDLS and CDR2 is YYNGEE. V was cut by 3 bases and J by 3 bases, with 21 bases left in between. The CDR3 covers 17 residues. CDR3 residues: CASSALKQGGGKETQYF. CDR3 DNA: TGTGCCAGCAGCGCACTGAAACAGGGTGGAGGCAAAGAGACCCAGTACTTC.

V gene TRBV7-2 combines with J gene TRBJ2-4, with D tentatively TRBD1 or TRBD2 (6 bases each). The germline V gene has CDR1 SGHTA and CDR2 FQGNSA. Trimming left V 7 bases short and J 7 bases short, with 17 bases between. The CDR3 runs 14 residues. The CDR3, as DNA: TGTGCCAGCACCCTGGAGGGGGTTTGGAACATTCAGTACTTC. It specifies CASTLEGVWNIQYF.

Only a few counts were recorded for this clonotype. This chain joins TRBV5-1 and TRBJ2-3; D uncertain. The CDR3 extends over 14 amino acids. The germline V gene encodes CDR1 SGHRS and CDR2 YFSETQ. Trimming pared 4 bases from V and 2 bases from J, leaving 11 bases between. The CDR3 DNA reads TGCGCCAGCAGCGGTGGCAGAACCACAGATACGCAGTATTTT. Its translation: CASSGGRTTDTQYF.

This clonotype was recorded a few times. V usage is TRBV6-5 and J usage is TRBJ2-1; TRBD1 matches 7 bases. Germline V CDR1 and CDR2: MNHEY, SVGAGI. The junction had 3 bases not matched to a gene; V was cut back by 7 bases and J by 6 bases. The CDR3 is 12 residues long. This CDR3 reads CASTDRVNEQFF. The CDR3 region has the DNA TGTGCCAGCACCGACAGGGTCAATGAGCAGTTCTTC.

A few counts support this clonotype. The chain employs TRBV6-1 and TRBJ1-1, with 9 bases matching TRBD1. The length of the CDR3 is 12 residues. The V gene's germline CDR1 is MNHNS and CDR2 SASEGT. J lost 10 bases, V lost 6 bases, and 6 bases had no gene match. This CDR3 reads CASSVTGQGAFF. DNA for the CDR3: TGTGCCAGCAGCGTCACGGGACAGGGAGCTTTCTTT.

This chain uses TRBV14 with TRBJ2-7, with D maybe TRBD2 (8 bases). The CDR3 sequence is 17 residues long. In germline, CDR1 is SGHDN, CDR2 FVKESK. V shed 4 bases and J shed 2 bases, with 21 bases lying between them. The CDR3 sequence: CASSPLGRGRATYEQYF. The CDR3, as DNA: TGTGCCAGCAGCCCCCTCGGGAGGGGGCGAGCAACCTACGAGCAGTACTTC. Together with reference TRBV14 and TRBJ2-7, the CDR3 gives the full variable domain: EAGVTQFPSHSVIEKGQTVTLRCDPISGHDNLYWYRRVMGKEIKFLLHFVKESKQDESGMPNNRFLAERTGGTYSTLKVQPAELEDSGVYFCASSPLGRGRATYEQYFGPGTRLTVT.

This clonotype was seen a handful of times. The V and J genes are TRBV5-1 and TRBJ2-6, with TRBD1 matching over 7 bases. This CDR3 is built from 19 residues. Germline-derived CDR1 and CDR2 are SGHRS and YFSETQ. The trim removed 1 base at V and 2 bases at J, leaving 12 bases unmatched. CDR3 sequence: CASSLWSTGNTPGANVLTF. In DNA, the CDR3 is TGCGCCAGCAGCTTGTGGTCGACAGGGAATACGCCTGGGGCCAACGTCCTGACTTTC.

DNA of the CDR3: TGTGCCAGCTCAGAAGACCTAGCCGCCACAGATACGCAGTATTTT. As protein: CASSEDLAATDTQYF. The chain links TRBV18 to TRBJ2-3, with D perhaps matching TRBD2 (5 bases). V lost 5 bases and J lost 2, with 14 bases in between. There are 15 residues in the CDR3. Germline loops: CDR1 KGHSH, CDR2 LQKENI. The variable domain in full, with the rest retrieved from reference TRBV18 and TRBJ2-3, is NAGVMQNPRHLVRRRGQEARLRCSPMKGHSHVYWYRQLPEEGLKFMVYLQKENIIDESGMPKERFSAEFPKEGPSILRIQQVVRGDSAAYFCASSEDLAATDTQYFGPGTRLTVL.

The chain has TRBV4-2 and TRBJ2-1; 15 bases fit TRBD2. The CDR3 spans 18 residues. The germline CDR1 and CDR2 sequences are LGHNA and YNFKEQ. V dropped 4 bases and J dropped 1; count of bases not matched to a gene: 5. CDR3 nucleotides: TGTGCCAGCAGCCCTGGACTAGCGGGGGGGCGGTCCTACAATGAGCAGTTCTTC. Its protein is CASSPGLAGGRSYNEQFF.

V is TRBV10-3 and J is TRBJ2-7; the D gene could be TRBD1 or TRBD2 (5 bases each). The CDR3 has 15 residues. Per the germline V gene, CDR1 is ENHRY and CDR2 is SYGVKD. The ends were cut back, 3 bases at V and 0 bases at J, with 12 bases in the middle. CDR3 in amino acids: CAISDRDGYSYEQYF. DNA of the CDR3: TGTGCCATCAGTGATAGGGACGGCTACTCCTACGAGCAGTACTTC.

Only a few counts were recorded for this clonotype. V is TRBV6-2 or TRBV6-3 and J is TRBJ1-1; 11 nucleotides agree with TRBD1. The junction had 6 bases not matched to a gene; V was cut back by 6 bases and J by 6 bases. The CDR3 is 14 amino acids. CDR1 is MNHEY and CDR2 is SVGEGT in the germline V gene. The CDR3 here is CASRDRGRSAEAFF. The CDR3 DNA is TGTGCCAGCAGGGACAGGGGGCGGAGTGCTGAAGCTTTCTTT.

This clonotype has more than one count but fewer than ten. The chain carries TRBV6-2 or TRBV6-3 and TRBJ1-3; D not certain. Germline CDR1 MNHEY, CDR2 SVGEGT. V lost 1 base and J 0 bases, leaving 13 bases between the germline ends. This CDR3 has 17 amino acids. CDR3 DNA sequence: TGTGCCAGCAGTTACTTACCGCAGAGGATCTCTGGAAACACCATATATTTT. Translating gives CASSYLPQRISGNTIYF.

This clonotype has only a few counts. The CDR3 DNA is TGCGCCAGCAGCCAACCGGACGGTGGAGGAGAGACCCAGTACTTC. Its protein is CASSQPDGGGETQYF. The chain uses TRBV4-1 and TRBJ2-5, with a weak D call TRBD2 (5 bases). Trimming pared 2 bases from V and 4 bases from J, leaving 14 bases between. Germline values: CDR1 MGHRA, CDR2 YSYEKL. This CDR3 is built from 15 residues.

The chain joins TRBV7-9 to TRBJ2-5; 8 bases fit TRBD1. Germline-derived CDR1 and CDR2 are SEHNR and FQNEAQ (reference sequence). CDR3 length: 15 residues. Unmatched junction bases numbered 15, after V lost 6 bases and J lost 9 bases. In nucleotides, the CDR3 is TGTGCCAGCAGTTCTGGACAGGGATGGCCAGGGGCCCAGTACTTC. Protein sequence: CASSSGQGWPGAQYF.

This clonotype was picked up a small number of times. The rearrangement joins TRBV5-1 to TRBJ2-3, with 9 bases fitting TRBD2. Germline CDR1 SGHRS, CDR2 YFSETQ. CDR3 length equals 15 residues. V lost 5 bases to trimming and J lost 6 bases; unmatched junction nucleotides: 10. CDR3 in DNA: TGCGCCAGCAGGCGCGGGGGGGCCACGGGGGATACGCAGTATTTT. This sequence encodes CASRRGGATGDTQYF.

The chain couples TRBV12-3 or TRBV12-4 to TRBJ1-2; D not certain. The CDR3 spans 14 residues. V shed 3 bases and J shed 6 bases, with 14 bases lying between them. The CDR3 DNA follows: TGTGCCAGCAGTTTCGACTGGGTTAGGCATGGCTACACCTTC. It encodes CASSFDWVRHGYTF.

This clonotype was observed a few times. The chain employs TRBV10-3 and TRBJ2-2; D possibly matches TRBD1 or TRBD2 (6 bases each). The CDR3 contains 14 residues. CDR1 and CDR2 (germline): ENHRY, SYGVKD. The V end lost 8 bases, the J end lost 0 bases, and 10 bases lay between the germline ends. CDR3 nucleotides: TGTGCCATCGGGGGGCTAGCGAACACCGGGGAGCTGTTTTTT. Its protein product is CAIGGLANTGELFF.

On this clonotype itself: One end of the junction is discordant with germline, which a read error may explain. The genes are TRBV12-3 or TRBV12-4 and TRBJ2-7, with TRBD1 as a possible D gene (7 bases). This CDR3 comprises 14 residues. CDR3 residues: CASSPGGNSYEQYF. The CDR3 nucleotides read TGTGCCAGCAGTCCAGGGGGGAACTCCTACGAACAGTACTTC.

In its sample, this clonotype was seen a few times. This rearrangement joins TRBV20-1 to TRBJ2-1, with 12 bases that match TRBD2. Germline V gene lookup returns CDR1 DFQATT and CDR2 SNEGSKA (reference sequence). V lost 8 bases and J lost 0; bases outside the gene matches: 8. The CDR3 has 16 residues. CDR3 amino acids: CSLTSGGPSSYNEQFF. In nucleotides, the CDR3 is TGCAGTCTGACTAGCGGGGGCCCTAGCTCCTACAATGAGCAGTTCTTC.

The rearrangement uses TRBV7-3 and TRBJ2-7, with D perhaps matching TRBD1 or TRBD2 (6 bases each). Germline V gives CDR1 SGHTA, CDR2 FQGTGA. The CDR3 is 13 amino acids. V was cut by 5 bases and J by 7 bases, with 15 bases left in between. The CDR3, as DNA: TGTGCCAGCAGCCCGGAGGGGGGAAGGGAGCAGTACTTC. It encodes CASSPEGGREQYF. The variable domain in full, with the rest retrieved from reference TRBV7-3 and TRBJ2-7, is GAGVSQTPSNKVTEKGKYVELRCDPISGHTALYWYRQSLGQGPEFLIYFQGTGAADDSGLPNDRFFAVRPEGSVSTLKIQRTERGDSAVYLCASSPEGGREQYFGPGTRLTVT.

The genes are TRBV4-3 and TRBJ2-3; tentative D call: TRBD1 (5 bases). This CDR3 contains 14 residues. The germline gives CDR1 LGHNA, CDR2 YSLEER. The V end lost 0 bases, the J end lost 5 bases, and 9 bases lay between the germline ends. CDR3 in amino acids: CASSQDRGLDTQYF. The CDR3 bases are TGCGCCAGCAGCCAAGATAGGGGCTTAGATACGCAGTATTTT.

This sequence joins TRBV7-8 and TRBJ1-2; 10 nucleotides agree with TRBD1. Germline CDR1 reads SGHVS; CDR2 reads FQNEAQ. V gave up 5 bases and J gave up 6 bases; unmatched junction bases: 12. The CDR3 loop spans 16 amino acids. CDR3 nucleotide sequence: TGTGCCAGCAGCCCGCTTAGCCGGGACAGGGGTGATGGCTACACCTTC. Residues: CASSPLSRDRGDGYTF.

Concerning this clonotype itself: Just one base apart from a much larger clone, this may be a read error. V usage is TRBV5-5 and J usage is TRBJ1-6; D uncertain. Germline lookup yields CDR1 SGHKS and CDR2 YYEKEE (reference sequence). Trimming stripped 5 bases from V and 7 bases from J, with 10 bases between. This CDR3 comprises 13 residues. CDR3 amino acids: CASRFLANSPLHF. The CDR3 DNA is TGTGCCAGCAGATTTCTCGCCAATTCACCCCTCCACTTT.

This clonotype turned up a few times. This chain connects TRBV20-1 to TRBJ1-6; no firm D call. V lost 3 bases to trimming and J lost 3 bases, with 6 bases between them. This CDR3 contains 13 residues. The germline gives CDR1 DFQATT, CDR2 SNEGSKA (reference sequence). CDR3 amino acids: CSASFNYNSPLHF. The CDR3 DNA follows: TGCAGTGCTAGTTTCAACTATAATTCACCCCTCCACTTT.

V usage is TRBV7-2 and J usage is TRBJ1-2, with 7 bases matching TRBD1. Trimming removed 3 bases from V and 8 bases from J; junction bases left unmatched: 12. This CDR3 is 15 amino acids long. The germline gives CDR1 SGHTA, CDR2 FQGNSA. CDR3 coding DNA: TGTGCCAGCAGCTTTGGCTTTACAGGGGAAGGAGGCTACACCTTC. This codes for CASSFGFTGEGGYTF.

The DNA of the CDR3 is TGTGCCAGCAGCCCCCAAGGGACCAGCTCCACAGATACGCAGTATTTT. Encoded protein: CASSPQGTSSTDTQYF. The chain is built from TRBV7-2 and TRBJ2-3; perhaps D is TRBD1 or TRBD2 (5 bases each). This CDR3 is built from 16 residues. With 5 bases removed from V and 2 bases from J, the gap between germline ends came to 17 bases. The germline gives CDR1 SGHTA, CDR2 FQGNSA.